Sequencing of this TCR beta chain was carried out in a study of cytomegalovirus exposure and HLA in healthy donors. Germline CDR1 and CDR2: LGHNA and YSLEER. CDR3 length: 14 amino acids. The junction had 4 bases not matched to a gene; V was cut back by 0 bases and J by 6 bases. Study-wide results and limits: It was approximately 170 TCR beta chains that were listed as cytomegalovirus-associated.

Turning to this clone: Its antigen is undetermined.

The PCR employed 60 Vbeta primers together with 13 Jbeta primers. Sequencing was performed with immunoSEQ multiplex PCR; in TCRdb, only in-frame clones are kept and a portion is missing. The repertoire holds 150,000 to 200,000 clones, over 75% seen once, with about an eighth in the top ten. The receptor comes from a man aged 50 to 59 in good health and CMV-seropositive. Sequencing input: PBMCs. V usage is TRBV4-3 and J usage is TRBJ1-2; 7 bases are a match to TRBD1. This CDR3 reads CASSQDRQGHGYTF. In nucleotides, the CDR3 is TGCGCCAGCAGCCAAGATCGACAGGGACATGGCTACACCTTC.